Here is one TCR beta chain with its context. The source of the sample is a study of blood T cell repertoires in COVID-19. Overall study: Sources were T cells, B-cell-depleted T cells, or PBMCs; the material itself was cDNA or gDNA.

Profiling relied on immunoSEQ multiplex PCR, and the TCRdb table lists in-frame clones only, not all of them. The sample includes 200,000 to 250,000 clones, 85% to 90% of them seen just once. The sequence was collected from a man aged 50 or older with COVID-19, enrolled during active disease. The sequenced material came from peripheral blood.

The CDR3 coding sequence is TGTGCCAGCAGTTCTCAACGACAGGGAAACACCATATATTTT. Translated: CASSSQRQGNTIYF. V usage is TRBV6-2 or TRBV6-3 and J usage is TRBJ1-3; a possible D gene is TRBD1 (5 bases). Germline V CDR1 and CDR2: MNHEY, SVGEGT. V was pared by 4 bases and J by 4 bases, with 11 bases between. The CDR3 length is 14 residues.